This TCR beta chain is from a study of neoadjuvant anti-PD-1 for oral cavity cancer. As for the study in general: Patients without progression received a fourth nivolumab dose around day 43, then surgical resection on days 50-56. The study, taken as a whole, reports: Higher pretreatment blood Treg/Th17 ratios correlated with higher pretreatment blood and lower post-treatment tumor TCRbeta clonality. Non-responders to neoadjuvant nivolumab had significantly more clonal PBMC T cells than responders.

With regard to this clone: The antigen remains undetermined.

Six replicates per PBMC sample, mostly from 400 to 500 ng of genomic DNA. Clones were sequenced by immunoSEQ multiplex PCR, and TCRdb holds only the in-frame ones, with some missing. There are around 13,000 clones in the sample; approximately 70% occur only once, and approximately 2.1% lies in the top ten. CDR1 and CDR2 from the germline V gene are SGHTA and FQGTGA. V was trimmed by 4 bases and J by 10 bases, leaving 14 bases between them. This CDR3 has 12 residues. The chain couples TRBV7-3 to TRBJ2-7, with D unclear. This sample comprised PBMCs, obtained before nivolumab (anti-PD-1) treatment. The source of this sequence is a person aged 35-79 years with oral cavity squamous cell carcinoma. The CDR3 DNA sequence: TGTGCCAGCAGCTCCCCCCCGGGTGTCCAGTACTTC. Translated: CASSSPPGVQYF.